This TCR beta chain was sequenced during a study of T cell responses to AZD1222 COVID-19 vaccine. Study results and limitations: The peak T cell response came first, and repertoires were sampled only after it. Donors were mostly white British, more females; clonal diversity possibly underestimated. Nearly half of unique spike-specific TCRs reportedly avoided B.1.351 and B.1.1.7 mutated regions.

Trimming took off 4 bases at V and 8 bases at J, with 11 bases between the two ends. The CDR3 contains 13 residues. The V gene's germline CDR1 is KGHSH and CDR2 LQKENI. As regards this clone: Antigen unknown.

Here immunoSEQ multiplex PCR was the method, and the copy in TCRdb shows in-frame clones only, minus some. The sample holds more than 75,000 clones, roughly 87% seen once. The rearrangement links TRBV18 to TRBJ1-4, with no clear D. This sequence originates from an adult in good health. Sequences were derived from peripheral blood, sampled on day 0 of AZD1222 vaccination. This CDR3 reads CASSRVYREKLFF. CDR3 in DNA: TGTGCCAGCTCACGCGTGTACCGGGAAAAACTGTTTTTT.